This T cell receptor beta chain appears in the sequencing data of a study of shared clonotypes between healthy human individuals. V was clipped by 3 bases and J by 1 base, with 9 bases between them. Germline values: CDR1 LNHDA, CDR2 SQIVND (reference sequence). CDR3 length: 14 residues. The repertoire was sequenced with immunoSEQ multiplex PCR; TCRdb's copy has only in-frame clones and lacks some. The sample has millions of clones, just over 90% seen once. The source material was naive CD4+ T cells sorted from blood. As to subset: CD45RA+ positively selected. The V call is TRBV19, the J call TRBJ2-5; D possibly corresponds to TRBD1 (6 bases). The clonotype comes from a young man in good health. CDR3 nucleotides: TGTGCCAGTAGTATCACAGGGTTCCAAGAGACCCAGTACTTC. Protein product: CASSITGFQETQYF.